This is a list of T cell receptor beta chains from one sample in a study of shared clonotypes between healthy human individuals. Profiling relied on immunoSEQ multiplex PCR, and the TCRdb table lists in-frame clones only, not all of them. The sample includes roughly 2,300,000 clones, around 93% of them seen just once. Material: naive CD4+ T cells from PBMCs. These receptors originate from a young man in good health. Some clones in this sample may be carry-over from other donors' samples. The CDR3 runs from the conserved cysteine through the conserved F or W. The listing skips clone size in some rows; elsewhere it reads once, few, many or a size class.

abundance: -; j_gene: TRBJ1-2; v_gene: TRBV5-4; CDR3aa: CASSLVQDRLHGYTF
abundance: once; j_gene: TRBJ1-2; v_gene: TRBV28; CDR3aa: CASSPTGTGSYGYTF
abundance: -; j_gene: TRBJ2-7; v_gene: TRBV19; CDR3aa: CASSIGGQGSYEQYF
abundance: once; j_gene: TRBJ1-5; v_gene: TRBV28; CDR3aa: CASTPRGRKSNQPQHF
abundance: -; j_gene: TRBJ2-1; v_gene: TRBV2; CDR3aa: CASSLWTSGSPLVYNEQFF
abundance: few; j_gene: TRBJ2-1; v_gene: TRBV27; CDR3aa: CASTYWGEQFF
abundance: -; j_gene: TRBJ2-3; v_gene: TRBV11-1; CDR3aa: CASSTRPFGDTQYF
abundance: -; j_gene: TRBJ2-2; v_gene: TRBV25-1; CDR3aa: CASSERWVHGTGELFF
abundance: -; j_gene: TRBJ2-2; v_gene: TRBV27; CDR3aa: CASTETTSGNGELFF
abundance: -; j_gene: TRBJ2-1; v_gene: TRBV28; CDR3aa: CASSLSSGGLENEQFF
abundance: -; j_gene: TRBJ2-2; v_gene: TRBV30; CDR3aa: CAWSADQNGGWWNTGELFF
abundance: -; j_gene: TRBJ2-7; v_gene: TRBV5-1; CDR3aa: CASSGGSGNYEQYF
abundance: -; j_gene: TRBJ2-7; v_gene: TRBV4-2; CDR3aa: CASSQASLAYEQYF
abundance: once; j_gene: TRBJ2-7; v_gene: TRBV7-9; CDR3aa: CASSFRDRPYEQYF
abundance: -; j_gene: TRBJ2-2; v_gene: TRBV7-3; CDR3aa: CASSPGTLNTGELFF
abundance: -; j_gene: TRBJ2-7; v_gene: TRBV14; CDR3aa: CASSLSTGDNYEQYF
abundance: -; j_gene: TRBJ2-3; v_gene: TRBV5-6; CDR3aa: CASSSTVSDTQYF
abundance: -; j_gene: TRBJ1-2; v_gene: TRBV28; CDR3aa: CASSNPGGAAGYTF
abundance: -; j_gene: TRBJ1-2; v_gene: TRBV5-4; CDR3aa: CASSLKSGQGGYGYTF
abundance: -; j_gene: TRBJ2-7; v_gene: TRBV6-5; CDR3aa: CASGTSYEQYF
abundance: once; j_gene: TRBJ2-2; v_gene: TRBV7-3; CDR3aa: CASSLLGTPGELFF
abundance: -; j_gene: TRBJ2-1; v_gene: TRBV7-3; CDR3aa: CASSLKRGEQFF
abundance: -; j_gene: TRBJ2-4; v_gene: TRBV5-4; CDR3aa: CASSPRGGQNIQYF
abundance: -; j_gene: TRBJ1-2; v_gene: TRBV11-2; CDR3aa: CASRQTTPGNYGYTF
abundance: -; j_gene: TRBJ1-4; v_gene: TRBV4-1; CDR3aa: CASSHPGLPNEKLFF
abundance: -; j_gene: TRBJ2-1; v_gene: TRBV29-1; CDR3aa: CSVDSGAGGYNEQFF
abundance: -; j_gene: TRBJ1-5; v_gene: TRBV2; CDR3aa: CASSERGFEQPQHF
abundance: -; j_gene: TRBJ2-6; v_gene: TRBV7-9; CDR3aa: CASSSRDPGANVLTF
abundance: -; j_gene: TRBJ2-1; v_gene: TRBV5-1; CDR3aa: CASSAIPGQGYNEQFF
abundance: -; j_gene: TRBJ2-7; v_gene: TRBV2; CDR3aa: CASSALGQGYEQYF
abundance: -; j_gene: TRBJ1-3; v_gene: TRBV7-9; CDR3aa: CASRGWGFSGNTIYF
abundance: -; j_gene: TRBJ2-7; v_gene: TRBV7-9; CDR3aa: CASSLVRTAVEQYF
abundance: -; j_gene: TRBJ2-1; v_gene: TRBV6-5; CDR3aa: CASSYSAGISYNEQFF
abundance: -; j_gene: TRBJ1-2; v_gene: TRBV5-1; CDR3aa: CASSLNQLHGYTF
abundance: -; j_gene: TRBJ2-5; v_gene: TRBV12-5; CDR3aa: CASGLTGNGETQYF
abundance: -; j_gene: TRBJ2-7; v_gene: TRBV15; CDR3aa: CATSRDTTDSYEQYF
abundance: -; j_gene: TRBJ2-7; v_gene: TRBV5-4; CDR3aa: CASSDRYEQYF
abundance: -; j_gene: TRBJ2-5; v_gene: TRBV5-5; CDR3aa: CASSATGLETQYF
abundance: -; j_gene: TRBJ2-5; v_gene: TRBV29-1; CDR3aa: CSVASWRGGPIETQYF
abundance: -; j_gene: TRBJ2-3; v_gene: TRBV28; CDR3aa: CASSSGQGVTDTQYF
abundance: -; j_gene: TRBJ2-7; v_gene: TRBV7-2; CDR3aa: CASSLGGTSGYEQYF
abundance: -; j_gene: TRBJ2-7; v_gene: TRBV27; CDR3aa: CASSLTRDRGYEQYF
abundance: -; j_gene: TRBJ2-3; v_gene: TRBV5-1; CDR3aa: CASSSADTQYF
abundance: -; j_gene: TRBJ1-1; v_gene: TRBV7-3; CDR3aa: CASSLRGPDYNTEAFF